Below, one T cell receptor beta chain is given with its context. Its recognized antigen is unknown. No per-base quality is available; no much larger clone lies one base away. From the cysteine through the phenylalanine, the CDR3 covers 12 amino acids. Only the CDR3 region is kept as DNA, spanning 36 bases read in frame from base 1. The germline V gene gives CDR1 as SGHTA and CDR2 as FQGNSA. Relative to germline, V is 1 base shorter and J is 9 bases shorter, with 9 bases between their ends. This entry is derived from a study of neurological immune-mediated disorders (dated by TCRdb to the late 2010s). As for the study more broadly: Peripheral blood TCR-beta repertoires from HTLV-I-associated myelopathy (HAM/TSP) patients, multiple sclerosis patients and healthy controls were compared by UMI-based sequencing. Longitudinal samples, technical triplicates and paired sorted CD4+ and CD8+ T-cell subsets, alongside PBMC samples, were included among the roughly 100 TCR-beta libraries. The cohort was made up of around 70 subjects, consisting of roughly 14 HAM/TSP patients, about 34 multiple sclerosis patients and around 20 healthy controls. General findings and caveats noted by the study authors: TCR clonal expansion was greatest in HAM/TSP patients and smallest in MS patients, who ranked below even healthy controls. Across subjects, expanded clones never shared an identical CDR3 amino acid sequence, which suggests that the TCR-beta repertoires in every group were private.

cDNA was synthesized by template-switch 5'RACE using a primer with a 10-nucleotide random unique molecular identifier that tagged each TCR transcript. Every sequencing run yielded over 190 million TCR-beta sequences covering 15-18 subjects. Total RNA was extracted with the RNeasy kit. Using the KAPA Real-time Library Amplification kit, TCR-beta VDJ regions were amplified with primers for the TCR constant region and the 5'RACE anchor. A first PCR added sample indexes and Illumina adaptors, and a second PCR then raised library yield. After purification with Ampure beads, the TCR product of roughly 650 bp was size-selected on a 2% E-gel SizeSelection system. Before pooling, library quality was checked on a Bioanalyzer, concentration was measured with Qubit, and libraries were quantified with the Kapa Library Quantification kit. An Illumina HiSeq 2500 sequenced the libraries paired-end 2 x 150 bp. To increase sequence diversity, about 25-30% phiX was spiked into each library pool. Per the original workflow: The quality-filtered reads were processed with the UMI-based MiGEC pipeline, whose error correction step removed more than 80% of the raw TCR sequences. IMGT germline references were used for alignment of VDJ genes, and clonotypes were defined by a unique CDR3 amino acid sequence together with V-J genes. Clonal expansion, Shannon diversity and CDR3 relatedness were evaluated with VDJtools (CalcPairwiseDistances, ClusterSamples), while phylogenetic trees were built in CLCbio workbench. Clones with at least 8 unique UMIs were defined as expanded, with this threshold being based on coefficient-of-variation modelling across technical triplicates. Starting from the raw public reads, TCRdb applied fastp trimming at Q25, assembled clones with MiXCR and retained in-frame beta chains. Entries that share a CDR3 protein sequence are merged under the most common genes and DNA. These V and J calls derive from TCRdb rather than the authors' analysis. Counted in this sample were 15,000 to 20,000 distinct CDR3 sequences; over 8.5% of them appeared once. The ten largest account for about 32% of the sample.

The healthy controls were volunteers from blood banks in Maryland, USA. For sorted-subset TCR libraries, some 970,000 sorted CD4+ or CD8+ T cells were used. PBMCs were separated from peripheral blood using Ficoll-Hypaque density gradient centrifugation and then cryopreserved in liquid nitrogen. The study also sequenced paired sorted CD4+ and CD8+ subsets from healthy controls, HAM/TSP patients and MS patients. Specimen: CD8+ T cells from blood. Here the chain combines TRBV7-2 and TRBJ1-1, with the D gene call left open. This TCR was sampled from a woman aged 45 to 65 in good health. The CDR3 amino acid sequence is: CASSLGTLQAFF. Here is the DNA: TGTGCCAGCAGCTTAGGAACACTCCAAGCTTTCTTT.